The present TCR beta chain was sequenced within a study of cytomegalovirus exposure and HLA in healthy donors. Study-wide points: Analysis performed later showed TCR beta chains linked to HLA being more clonally expanded than equally common others. The analysis excluded some indistinguishable V segments, including TRBV6-2 and TRBV6-3. The study reported that TCR beta sequences accurately predicted HLA-A and HLA-B alleles in most subjects.

V gave up 2 bases and J gave up 2 bases; unmatched junction bases: 0. The CDR3 runs to 14 residues. Germline CDR1 reads MRHNA; CDR2 reads SNTAGT. As to this clone: Its antigen is unidentified.

Researchers ran the PCR with 60 Vbeta and 13 Jbeta primers. The repertoire was sequenced with immunoSEQ multiplex PCR; TCRdb's copy has only in-frame clones and lacks some. This repertoire shows about 170,000 clones, 75% to 85% found once; its top ten account for over 4.5%. The V call is TRBV6-4, the J call TRBJ2-3; TRBD2 agrees at 8 bases. Specimen: PBMCs. The sequence was collected from a woman between 18 and 30 years old in good health and CMV-seropositive. CDR3 sequence: CASSDGLATDTQYF. The CDR3 nucleotides are TGTGCCAGCAGTGACGGACTAGCCACAGATACGCAGTATTTT.